This TCR beta chain was obtained from a study of cytomegalovirus exposure and HLA in healthy donors. The overall study: In terms of ancestry, the Caucasian-associated cluster contained 75% to 85% of the roughly 400 genotyped donors. Findings of the study overall: A later analysis found that most CMV-associated TCR beta chains appeared HLA-restricted. In vitro assays verified that three CMV-associated chains recognized CMV antigens specifically.

The CDR3 runs 14 residues. CDR1 SGHVS and CDR2 FNYEAQ come from the germline V gene. V lost 5 bases, J lost 4 bases, and 6 bases stayed unmatched. Regarding this clone: The antigen is not known.

The PCR used 60 Vbeta and 13 Jbeta primers. Clones were read by immunoSEQ multiplex PCR, and TCRdb kept only the in-frame ones, dropping some. The repertoire holds 100,000 to 120,000 clones, with 76% as singletons. This clonotype was obtained from a man between 25 and 39 years old in good health and CMV-seropositive. The sequenced sample consisted of PBMCs. The chain employs TRBV7-6 and TRBJ1-2; 8 bases fit TRBD1. The CDR3 coding sequence is TGTGCCAGCAGCCCCGCAGGGGGCGGCTATGGCTACACCTTC. Translated, it gives CASSPAGGGYGYTF. Filled out from reference TRBV7-6 and TRBJ1-2, the complete variable domain reads GAGVSQSPRYKVTKRGQDVALRCDPISGHVSLYWYRQALGQGPEFLTYFNYEAQQDKSGLPNDRFSAERPEGSISTLTIQRTEQRDSAMYRCASSPAGGGYGYTFGSGTRLTVV.